The clone carrying this T cell receptor (beta chain) has a single count. The antigen is not known. The data were obtained in a study of blood T cells in healthy people across ages. Study outcomes and limitations: It was held that diversity estimates obtained from one million T cells represented underestimates.

A second PCR of 7 to 11 cycles used a sample-barcoded 5' primer and a J-beta primer mix. TCRdb used MiXCR to reprocess the 5' RACE reads, holding one entry per CDR3 protein. Among some 790,000 distinct CDR3 sequences listed, under 30% were seen once. About 10 milliliters of peripheral blood were drawn from each donor into EDTA-treated tubes. PBMCs numbering at least 7 million were isolated per sample. The CDR3 runs 12 residues. Looked up from germline, CDR1 is DFQATT and CDR2 is SNEGSKA (reference sequence). The receptor comes from a woman aged 80 or older in good health. The rearrangement joins TRBV20-1 to TRBJ2-4; D unclear. The J call is doubtful: the DNA matches TRBJ2-5 better. The sequencing input was blood. Here the CDR3 DNA reads TGCAGTGCTAAAAGCGTTGGAGAGACCCAGTACTTC. Amino acids: CSAKSVGETQYF.